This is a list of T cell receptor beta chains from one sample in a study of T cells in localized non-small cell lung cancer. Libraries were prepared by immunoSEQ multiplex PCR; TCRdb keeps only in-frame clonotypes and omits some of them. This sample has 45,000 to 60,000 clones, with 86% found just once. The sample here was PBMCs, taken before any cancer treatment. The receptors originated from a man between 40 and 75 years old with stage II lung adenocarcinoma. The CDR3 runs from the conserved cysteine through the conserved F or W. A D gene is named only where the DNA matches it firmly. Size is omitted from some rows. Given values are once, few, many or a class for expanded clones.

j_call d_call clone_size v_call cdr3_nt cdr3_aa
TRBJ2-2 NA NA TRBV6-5 TGTGCCAGCAGTCCGGGAACCACCGGGGAGCTGTTTTTT CASSPGTTGELFF
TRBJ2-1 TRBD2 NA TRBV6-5 TGTGCCAGCAGTTCCCATCCGGGGGGCTCCTACAATGAGCAGTTCTTC CASSSHPGGSYNEQFF
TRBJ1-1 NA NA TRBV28 TGTGCCAGCAGCCGACCGAGGGAGGGAGACACTGAAGCTTTCTTT CASSRPREGDTEAFF
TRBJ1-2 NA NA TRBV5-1 TGCGCCAGCAGCCTCGACTCAGGCGGGGGCTACACCTTC CASSLDSGGGYTF
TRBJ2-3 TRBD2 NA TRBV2 TGTGCCAGCTATAGCGGGGGGGCCGTAGATACGCAGTATTTT CASYSGGAVDTQYF
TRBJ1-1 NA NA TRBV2 TGTGCCAGCAGTGAAGGAAGGCGCACTGAAGCTTTCTTT CASSEGRRTEAFF
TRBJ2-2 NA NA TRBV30 TGTGCCTGGAGTGTACTAGAGAGGAACACCGGGGAGCTGTTTTTT CAWSVLERNTGELFF
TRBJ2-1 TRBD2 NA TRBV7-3 TGTGCCAGCAGCTTTACGGGCGGGGGAGATTACAATGAGCAGTTCTTC CASSFTGGGDYNEQFF
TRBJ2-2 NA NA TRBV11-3 TGTGCCAGCAGCTTTTCGACCGGGTGGCGGACCGGGGAGCTGTTTTTT CASSFSTGWRTGELFF
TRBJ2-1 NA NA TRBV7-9 TGTGCCAGCATCAAGGGAAGTGGGTACAATGAGCAGTTCTTC CASIKGSGYNEQFF
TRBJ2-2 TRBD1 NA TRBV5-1 TGCGCCAGCAGCTTCCCCCGGGACAGGGGAGAAACCGGGGAGCTGTTTTTT CASSFPRDRGETGELFF
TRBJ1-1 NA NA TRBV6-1 TGTGCCAGCAATTTGATGGAATCGGGCGAAACTGAAGCTTTCTTT CASNLMESGETEAFF
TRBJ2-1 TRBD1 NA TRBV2 TGTGCCAGCAGGTGGGACAGGAAAAATGAGCAGTTCTTC CASRWDRKNEQFF
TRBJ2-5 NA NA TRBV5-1 TGCGCCAGCAGTGCCGGCGTGGGGGGCGTAGAAGAGACCCAGTACTTC CASSAGVGGVEETQYF
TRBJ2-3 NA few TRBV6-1 TGTGCCAGCAGTGAAGATTGGGAAAGAGGGAACACGCAGTATTTT CASSEDWERGNTQYF
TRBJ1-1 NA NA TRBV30 TGTGCCTGGAGTACTTGGACGGGAGAGAACACTGAAGCTTTCTTT CAWSTWTGENTEAFF
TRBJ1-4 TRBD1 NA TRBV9 TGTGCCAGCAGCCCTATGGACAGGGAGGGTGAAAAACTGTTTTTT CASSPMDREGEKLFF
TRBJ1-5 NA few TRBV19 TGTGCCAGTAGTACACGGACGGACCGAAATCAGCCCCAGCATTTT CASSTRTDRNQPQHF
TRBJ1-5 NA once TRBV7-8 TGTGCCAGCAGCCCTGCCAGGGGCAATCAGCCCCAGCATTTT CASSPARGNQPQHF
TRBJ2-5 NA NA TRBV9 TGTGCCAGCAGCGTAGGGGGACTCCAAGAGACCCAGTACTTC CASSVGGLQETQYF
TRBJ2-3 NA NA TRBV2 TGTGCCAGCACCCGAGAGGGGGGTCCTAACGATACGCAGTATTTT CASTREGGPNDTQYF
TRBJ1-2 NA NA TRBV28 TGTGCCAGCAGTTTTCCCAGGAGGGCTAACTATGGCTACACCTTC CASSFPRRANYGYTF
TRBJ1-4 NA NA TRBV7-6 TGTGCCAGCAGCCGCGGGGGGGCTGGAACTAATGAAAAACTGTTTTTT CASSRGGAGTNEKLFF
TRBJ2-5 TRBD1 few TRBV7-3 TGTGCCAGCAGTCCCGCCGGGACAGGGAGCGAGACCCAGTACTTC CASSPAGTGSETQYF
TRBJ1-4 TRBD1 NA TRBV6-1 TGTGCCAGCAGCGACAGGGGAAGGGGTGAAAAACTGTTTTTT CASSDRGRGEKLFF
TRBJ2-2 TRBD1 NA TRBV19 TGTGCCAGTAGTCCCCGGACAGGTCTAACCGGGGAGCTGTTTTTT CASSPRTGLTGELFF
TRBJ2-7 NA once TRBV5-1 TGCGCCAGCAGCTTGTCTGGAGGGGTTGGGGCCTACGAGCAGTACTTC CASSLSGGVGAYEQYF
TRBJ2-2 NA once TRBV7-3 TGTGCCAGCAGCTTAACAGGGACGAACACCGGGGAGCTGTTTTTT CASSLTGTNTGELFF
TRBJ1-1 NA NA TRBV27 TGTGCCAGCAGTTCCCAGCCGAACACTGAAGCTTTCTTT CASSSQPNTEAFF
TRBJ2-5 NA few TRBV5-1 TGCGCCAGCAGCTTGGATCCGAACCAAGAGACCCAGTACTTC CASSLDPNQETQYF
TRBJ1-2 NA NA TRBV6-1 TGTGCCAGCAGCCAGACCTATGGCTACACCTTC CASSQTYGYTF
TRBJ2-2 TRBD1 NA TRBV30 TGTGCCTGGACGGGACAGGGGATGGTTGGTGACACCGGGGAGCTGTTTTTT CAWTGQGMVGDTGELFF
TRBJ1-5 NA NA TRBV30 TGTGCCTGGAGCGTAAGGGGCCAGCCCCAGCATTTT CAWSVRGQPQHF
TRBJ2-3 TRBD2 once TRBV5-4 TGTGCCAGCAGCCGCCCTAGCGGTTTTTCAGATACGCAGTATTTT CASSRPSGFSDTQYF